This record covers a single T cell receptor beta chain. This table comes from immunoSEQ multiplex PCR, and its TCRdb copy is limited to in-frame clones, with some not included. The sample has around 250,000 clones, around 84% seen once. The sample belongs to a study of blood T cell repertoires in COVID-19. This CDR3 has 16 amino acids. Germline assignment: CDR1 SEHNR and CDR2 FQNEAQ (reference sequence). V lost 5 bases to trimming and J lost 4 bases, with 19 bases between them. This TCR derives from a woman aged 70-85 years with active or convalescent COVID-19. The chain is built from TRBV7-9 and TRBJ2-3; no definite D call. The sample consisted of peripheral blood. Here the CDR3 DNA reads TGTGCCAGCAGCGCAAGCCCTGGATCTAGGTCAGATACGCAGTATTTT. This encodes CASSASPGSRSDTQYF.